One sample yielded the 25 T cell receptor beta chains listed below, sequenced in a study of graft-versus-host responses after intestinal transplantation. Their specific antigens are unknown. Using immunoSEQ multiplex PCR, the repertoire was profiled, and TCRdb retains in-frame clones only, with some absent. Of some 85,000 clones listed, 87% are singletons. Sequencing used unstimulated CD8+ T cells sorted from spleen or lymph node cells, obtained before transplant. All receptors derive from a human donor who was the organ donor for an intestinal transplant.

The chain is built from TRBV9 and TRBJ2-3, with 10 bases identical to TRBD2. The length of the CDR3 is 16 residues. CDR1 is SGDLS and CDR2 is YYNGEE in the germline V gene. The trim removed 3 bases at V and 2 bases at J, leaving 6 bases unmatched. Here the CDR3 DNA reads TGTGCCAGCAGCGCCCTAGCGGGGGTTACCACAGATACGCAGTATTTT. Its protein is CASSALAGVTTDTQYF.

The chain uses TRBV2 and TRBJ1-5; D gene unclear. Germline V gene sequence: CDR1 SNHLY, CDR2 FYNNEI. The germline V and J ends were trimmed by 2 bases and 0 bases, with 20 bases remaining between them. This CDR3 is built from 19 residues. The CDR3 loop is CASSERAGSQIYSNQPQHF. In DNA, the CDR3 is TGTGCCAGCAGTGAAAGGGCGGGGTCACAAATCTATAGCAATCAGCCCCAGCATTTT.

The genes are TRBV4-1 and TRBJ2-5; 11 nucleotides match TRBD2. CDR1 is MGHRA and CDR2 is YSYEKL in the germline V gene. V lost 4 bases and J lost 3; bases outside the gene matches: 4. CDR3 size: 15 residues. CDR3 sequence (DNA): TGCGCCAGCAGCCTATTACTAGCGGGGGAAGAGACCCAGTACTTC. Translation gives CASSLLLAGEETQYF.

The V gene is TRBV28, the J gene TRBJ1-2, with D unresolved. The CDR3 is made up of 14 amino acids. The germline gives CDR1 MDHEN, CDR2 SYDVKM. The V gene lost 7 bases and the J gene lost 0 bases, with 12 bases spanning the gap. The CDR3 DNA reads TGTGCCAGCAAGGCGCTGGTCTCTAACTATGGCTACACCTTC. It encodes CASKALVSNYGYTF.

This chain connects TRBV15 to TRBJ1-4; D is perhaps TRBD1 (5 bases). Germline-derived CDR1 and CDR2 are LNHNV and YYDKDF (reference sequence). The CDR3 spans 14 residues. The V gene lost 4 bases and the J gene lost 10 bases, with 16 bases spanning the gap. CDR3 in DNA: TGTGCCACCAGCACCTCGAGGTGGGGCGGAAAACTGTTTTTT. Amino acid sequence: CATSTSRWGGKLFF.

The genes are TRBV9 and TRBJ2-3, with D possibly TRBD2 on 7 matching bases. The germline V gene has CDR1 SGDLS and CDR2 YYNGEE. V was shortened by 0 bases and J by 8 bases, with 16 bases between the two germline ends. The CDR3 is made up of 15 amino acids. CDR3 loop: CASSVDAGAAGTQYF. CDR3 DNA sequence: TGTGCCAGCAGCGTAGATGCGGGGGCCGCGGGTACGCAGTATTTT.

The CDR3 region has the DNA TGTGCCAGTCCCCTGGGGACAGGGCCTAATATCTATGGCTACACCTTC. It specifies CASPLGTGPNIYGYTF. The chain combines TRBV19 with TRBJ1-2; 9 bases fit TRBD1. Looked up from germline, CDR1 is LNHDA and CDR2 is SQIVND (reference sequence). V shed 8 bases and J 4 bases; nucleotides not matched to a gene: 14. This CDR3 comprises 16 residues.

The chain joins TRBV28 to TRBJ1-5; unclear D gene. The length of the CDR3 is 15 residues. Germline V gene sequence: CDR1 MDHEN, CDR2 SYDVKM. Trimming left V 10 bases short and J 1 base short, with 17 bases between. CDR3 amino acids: CATESGMGSNQPQHF. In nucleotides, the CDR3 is TGTGCCACGGAGTCGGGGATGGGGAGCAATCAGCCCCAGCATTTT.

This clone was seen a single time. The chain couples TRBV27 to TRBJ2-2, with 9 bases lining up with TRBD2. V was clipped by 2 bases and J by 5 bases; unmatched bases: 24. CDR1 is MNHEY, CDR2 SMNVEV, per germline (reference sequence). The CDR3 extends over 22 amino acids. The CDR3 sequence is CASSLKGGRVAGADRGTGELFF. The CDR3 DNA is TGTGCCAGCAGTTTAAAGGGCGGGAGAGTAGCGGGGGCAGATCGGGGGACCGGGGAGCTGTTTTTT.

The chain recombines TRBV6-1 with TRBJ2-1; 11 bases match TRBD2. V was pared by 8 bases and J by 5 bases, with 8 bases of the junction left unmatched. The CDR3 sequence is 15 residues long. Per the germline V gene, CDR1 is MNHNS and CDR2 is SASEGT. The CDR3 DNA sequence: TGTGCCAGCGGGTTAGCGGGGGGGCCAAACAATGAGCAGTTCTTC. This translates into CASGLAGGPNNEQFF.

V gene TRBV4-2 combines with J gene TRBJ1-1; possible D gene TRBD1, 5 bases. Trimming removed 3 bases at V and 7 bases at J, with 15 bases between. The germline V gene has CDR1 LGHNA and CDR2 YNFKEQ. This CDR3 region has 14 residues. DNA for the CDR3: TGTGCCAGCAGCCATGAAGGGGAAGCGGGTGAAGCTTTCTTT. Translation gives CASSHEGEAGEAFF.

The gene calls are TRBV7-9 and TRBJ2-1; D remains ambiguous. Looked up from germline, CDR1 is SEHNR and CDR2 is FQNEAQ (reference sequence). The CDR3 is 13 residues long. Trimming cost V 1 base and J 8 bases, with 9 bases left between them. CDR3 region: CASSLGALDEQFF. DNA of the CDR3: TGTGCCAGCAGCTTAGGGGCTTTGGATGAGCAGTTCTTC. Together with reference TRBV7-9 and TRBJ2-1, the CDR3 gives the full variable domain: DTGVSQNPRHKITKRGQNVTFRCDPISEHNRLYWYRQTLGQGPEFLTYFQNEAQLEKSRLLSDRFSAERPKGSFSTLEIQRTEQGDSAMYLCASSLGALDEQFFGPGTRLTVL.

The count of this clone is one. The CDR3 nucleotides are TGTGCCAGTAGTATTCGGGACAGTCCCTACGAGCAGTACTTC. It specifies CASSIRDSPYEQYF. The chain employs TRBV19 and TRBJ2-7; TRBD1 matches at 7 bases. J lost 2 bases, V lost 3 bases, and 4 bases had no gene match. CDR1 is LNHDA and CDR2 is SQIVND in the germline V gene (reference sequence). The CDR3 spans 14 residues.

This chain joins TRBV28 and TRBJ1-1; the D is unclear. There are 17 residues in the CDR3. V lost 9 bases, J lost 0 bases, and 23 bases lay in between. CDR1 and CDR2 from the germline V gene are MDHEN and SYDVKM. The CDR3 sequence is CASSALQYEYMNTEAFF. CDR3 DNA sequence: TGTGCCAGTTCTGCGCTACAATACGAATACATGAACACTGAAGCTTTCTTT.

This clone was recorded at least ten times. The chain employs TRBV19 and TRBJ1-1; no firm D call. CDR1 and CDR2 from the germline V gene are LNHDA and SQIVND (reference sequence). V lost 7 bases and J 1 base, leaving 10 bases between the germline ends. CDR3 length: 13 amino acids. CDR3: CASNTVPNTEAFF. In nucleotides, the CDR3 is TGTGCCAGTAATACGGTGCCGAACACTGAAGCTTTCTTT.

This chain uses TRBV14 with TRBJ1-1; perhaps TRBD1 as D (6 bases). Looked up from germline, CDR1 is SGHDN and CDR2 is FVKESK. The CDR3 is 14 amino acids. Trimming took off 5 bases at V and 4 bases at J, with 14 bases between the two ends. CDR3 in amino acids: CASSDHRVATEAFF. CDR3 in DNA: TGTGCCAGCAGCGACCACAGGGTCGCCACTGAAGCTTTCTTT.

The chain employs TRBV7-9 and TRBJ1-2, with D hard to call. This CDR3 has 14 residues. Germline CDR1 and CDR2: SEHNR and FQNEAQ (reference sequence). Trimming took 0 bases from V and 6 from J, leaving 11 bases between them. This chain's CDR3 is CASSLARSGDGYTF. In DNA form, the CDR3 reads TGTGCCAGCAGCTTAGCGCGGAGCGGAGATGGCTACACCTTC. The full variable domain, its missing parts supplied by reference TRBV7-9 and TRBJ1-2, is DTGVSQNPRHKITKRGQNVTFRCDPISEHNRLYWYRQTLGQGPEFLTYFQNEAQLEKSRLLSDRFSAERPKGSFSTLEIQRTEQGDSAMYLCASSLARSGDGYTFGSGTRLTVV.

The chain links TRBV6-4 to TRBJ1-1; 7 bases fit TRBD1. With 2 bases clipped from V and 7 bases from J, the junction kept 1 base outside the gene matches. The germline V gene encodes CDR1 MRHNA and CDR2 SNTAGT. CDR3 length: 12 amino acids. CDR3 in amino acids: CASSDGQDEAFF. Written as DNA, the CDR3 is TGTGCCAGCAGTGACGGACAGGATGAAGCTTTCTTT.

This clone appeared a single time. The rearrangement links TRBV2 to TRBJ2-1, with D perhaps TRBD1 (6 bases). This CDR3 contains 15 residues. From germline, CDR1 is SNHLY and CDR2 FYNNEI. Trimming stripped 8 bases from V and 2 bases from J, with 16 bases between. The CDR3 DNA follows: TGTGCCAGCCGGTACTACGAGGGGGCCTACAATGAGCAGTTCTTC. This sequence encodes CASRYYEGAYNEQFF. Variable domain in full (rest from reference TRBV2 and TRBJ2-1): EPEVTQTPSHQVTQMGQEVILRCVPISNHLYFYWYRQILGQKVEFLVSFYNNEISEKSEIFDDQFSVERPDGSNFTLKIRSTKLEDSAMYFCASRYYEGAYNEQFFGPGTRLTVL.

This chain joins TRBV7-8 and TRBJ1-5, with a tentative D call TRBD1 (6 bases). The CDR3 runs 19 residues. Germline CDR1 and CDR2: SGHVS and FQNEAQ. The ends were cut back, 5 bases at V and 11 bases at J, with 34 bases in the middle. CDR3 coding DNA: TGTGCCAGCAGCCTGTACCTTGGGGGGCGGACCCAAGCCGGCGTGGCCCAGCATTTT. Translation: CASSLYLGGRTQAGVAQHF.

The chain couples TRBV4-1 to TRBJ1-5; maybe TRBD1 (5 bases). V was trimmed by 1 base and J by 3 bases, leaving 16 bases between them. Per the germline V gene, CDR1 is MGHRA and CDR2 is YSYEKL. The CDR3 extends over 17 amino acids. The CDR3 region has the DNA TGCGCCAGCAGCCAAGCGTGGGTGTGGGGCCCCAATCAGCCCCAGCATTTT. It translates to CASSQAWVWGPNQPQHF.

CDR3 sequence (DNA): TGTGCCAGCCGTTCAGGGGGCGGGTCGCCGAACGATGAAGCTTTCTTT. This translates into CASRSGGGSPNDEAFF. This chain links TRBV28 with TRBJ1-1; 8 nucleotides agree with TRBD1. Germline V gene lookup returns CDR1 MDHEN and CDR2 SYDVKM. Trimming took 8 bases from V and 7 from J; bases not matched to a gene: 18. The CDR3 contains 16 residues.

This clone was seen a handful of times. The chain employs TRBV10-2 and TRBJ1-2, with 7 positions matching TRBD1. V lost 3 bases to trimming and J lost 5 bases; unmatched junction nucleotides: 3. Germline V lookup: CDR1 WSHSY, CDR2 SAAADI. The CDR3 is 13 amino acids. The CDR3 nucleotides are TGCGCCAGCAGTGATTCAGGGGGGTATGGCTACACCTTC. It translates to CASSDSGGYGYTF.

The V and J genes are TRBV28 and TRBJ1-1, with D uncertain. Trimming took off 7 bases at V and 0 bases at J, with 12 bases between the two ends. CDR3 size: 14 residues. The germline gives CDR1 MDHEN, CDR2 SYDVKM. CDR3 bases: TGTGCCAGCACCCCCGACAAGTTGAACACTGAAGCTTTCTTT. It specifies CASTPDKLNTEAFF.

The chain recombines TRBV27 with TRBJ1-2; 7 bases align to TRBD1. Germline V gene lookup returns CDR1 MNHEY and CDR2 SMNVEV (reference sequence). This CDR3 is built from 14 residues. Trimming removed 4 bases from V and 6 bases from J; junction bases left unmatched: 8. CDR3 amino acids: CASSSLRQGDGYTF. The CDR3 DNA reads TGTGCCAGCAGTTCCCTCAGGCAGGGGGATGGCTACACCTTC.